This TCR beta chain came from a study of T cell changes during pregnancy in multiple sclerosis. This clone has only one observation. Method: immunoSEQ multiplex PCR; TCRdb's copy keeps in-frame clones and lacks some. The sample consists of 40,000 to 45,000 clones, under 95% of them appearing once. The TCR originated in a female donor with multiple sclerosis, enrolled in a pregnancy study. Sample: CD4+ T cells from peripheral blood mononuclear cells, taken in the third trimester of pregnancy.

CDR3 nucleotide sequence: TGTGCCAGTAGTTTCCCGGACAGGGCGCTCCGGGATGGCTACACCTTC. It codes for CASSFPDRALRDGYTF. The rearrangement uses TRBV19 and TRBJ1-2; 8 positions match TRBD1. Losses at the gene ends were 5 bases for V and 6 bases for J; bases not matched to a gene: 14. CDR3 length: 16 residues. CDR1 and CDR2 (germline): LNHDA, SQIVND (reference sequence).